This TCR beta chain originates from a study of cytomegalovirus exposure and HLA in healthy donors (dated by TCRdb to 2016 to 2017). Notes on the research overall: An earlier analysis of 550 to 700 of the donors reported 250 to 350 Gb of sequence data and some 120 million unique TCR beta sequences from 150 million to 200 million T cells. A handful of DR-DQ haplotypes were handled as single units for association and clustering because linkage in the cohort was strong. The number of typed donors differed by locus: about 620-630 for A, B, C, DRB1 and DQB1; 500 to 550 for DQA1; 606 for DPA1; and roughly 450 for DPB1. A later genetic analysis took genome-wide SNP genotypes for about 55% of the 666 donors and used that subset as a discovery cohort. The study aimed to test whether cataloging public T cell receptors could reveal signatures of past pathogen exposure. Of the roughly 400 genotyped donors, 65% to 90% fell in the genetic ancestry cluster associated with self-reported Caucasian donors. Class I and class II HLA loci were covered by the typing at four-digit resolution. Alongside the repertoire data, information on donor age, sex, ethnicity and CMV serostatus was compiled. Among some 410 genotyped donors of the cohort, an average of around 240,000 unique TCR beta nucleotide sequences were sequenced per donor, about a sixth of them non-productive. Rather than using new phenotypic data, the later analysis identified candidate immune exposures from TCR beta sequences and from how often those sequences occurred across donors. In a later analysis, previously published TCR beta repertoires from 670 or so donors were re-analyzed and high-resolution HLA genotyping was added so that TCR occurrence patterns could be studied. All discovery cohort repertoires had been generated using a single sequencing platform. The study used immunosequencing to profile the T cell repertoires of 666 subjects and linked those repertoires to cytomegalovirus serostatus. In an earlier analysis of 587 of the donors, high-throughput TCR beta sequencing was used to judge whether each TCR beta V gene segment behaved as functional or pseudogenic. To predict cytomegalovirus infection status, the study brought together high-throughput TCR immunosequencing, statistical association of individual TCRs with disease status, and machine learning. Along with the roughly 610-subject first cohort, a separate validation cohort of over a hundred different subjects was used. Approximately 330 gigabases of sequencing data and tens of millions of unique TCR sequences made up an early release that covered over 550 HLA-typed donors.

Points the paper makes about the study in general: The study listed 164 TCR beta chains as associated with cytomegalovirus. A further reported finding was that TCR beta sequences accurately predicted the HLA-A and HLA-B alleles for most subjects in the first cohort. Some IMGT-functional V segments, including TRBV6-2 and TRBV6-3, could not be distinguished by the 87-base-pair reads and were therefore excluded. The presence/absence analyses assumed that sequencing depth was roughly uniform across donors, and that assumption may not be true. Most TCR sequences were observed very rarely across donors, whereas some public TCRs were present in many individuals. In a later analysis, the rate of TCR association differed among HLA loci, with DRB1 alleles having the most associated TCRs and HLA-C alleles having the fewest. The authors suggested that the approach could potentially be extended to other disease states and immunological phenotypes. In vitro tests confirmed that a few of the cytomegalovirus-associated TCR beta chains recognize cytomegalovirus antigens. A cluster of highly shared sequence variants was judged likely to represent a technical artifact of the sequencing pipeline. Specific HLA alleles were associated with 15,000 to 20,000 TCR beta sequences at a false discovery rate of 0.05 in a later analysis. For the cohort, immune exposure information was limited to CMV serostatus. HLA typing was unavailable for some donors at each locus, so association tests used only the typed subset. A later genetic analysis associated a missense DCLRE1C variant with V-gene and J-gene trimming of TCR beta chains, and an independent cohort replicated the association. A later genetic analysis reported fewer N-insertions in productive TCRs among donors in an Asian-associated ancestry cluster than the roughly 620-donor mean. In a later analysis, several top co-occurrence clusters were reported to appear linked to parvovirus B19, influenza, CMV and Epstein-Barr virus. This cohort had only TCR beta chains sequenced, and the lack of alpha or paired-chain data limited which features could be detected. Linkage disequilibrium might explain the correlated functional status among segregating V segments, but an unknown experimental factor could not be excluded. A later analysis found that HLA-associated TCR beta chains were more clonally expanded and had lower generation probabilities than equally common non-associated chains. The earlier analysis of around 600 of the donors excluded roughly 17 rarely observed V segments, including chromosome 9 orphons, because counts were too low. The classifier was reported to diagnose cytomegalovirus status with high specificity and sensitivity in both the original cohort and the validation cohort. In an earlier analysis of about 540 of the donors, most TCR beta V segments were observed in productive rearrangements about 90% or about 30% of the time, broadly matching IMGT annotations. Assigning TCR associations to individual alleles was difficult when HLA alleles, especially DR and DQ, strongly co-occurred. Most CMV-associated TCR beta chains appeared to be HLA-restricted in a later analysis, and the HLA associations seemed to be driven largely by CMV exposure.

The CDR3 runs 15 amino acids, cysteine and phenylalanine included. The read is trimmed to its CDR3 DNA, 45 bases read in frame from base 1. V loses 3 bases, J loses 4 bases, and the germline ends lie 15 bases apart. Per the germline V gene, LGHNA is the CDR1 and YSLEER is the CDR2. The cohort was made up of about 670 healthy bone marrow donors. At the time of sampling, all cohort members were nominally healthy, though unrecorded immune exposures were likely present. The donor tested CMV seropositive, placing the donor among the approximately 290 seropositive members of the cohort. Each donor provided a peripheral blood sample, and peripheral blood mononuclear cells were used for TCR beta sequencing. Genomic DNA extraction from the blood cell samples was performed with the Qiagen DNeasy Blood Extraction Kit. Libraries were constructed by the immunoSEQ multiplex PCR assay. The multiplex PCR relied on a mix of 60 forward primers for TCR Vbeta segments and 13 reverse primers for TCR Jbeta segments. The CDR3 region of rearranged TCR beta genes was amplified from genomic DNA by a multiplex PCR assay. The amplified TCR beta libraries were sequenced on the Illumina HiSeq System as 87-base-pair reads. On the authors' methods: A later analysis tallied around 80 million unique TCR beta chains across the 640 or so repertoires, and approximately 11 million of those chains were shared by two or more donors. Raw reads were error-corrected and collapsed into unique sequences by a nearest-neighbor algorithm in which closely related sequences were merged to remove PCR and sequencing errors. Alignment of CDR3 sequences to IMGT reference sequences was used to assign V, D and J gene segments. Each retained sequence needed at least a six-nucleotide match to both a V gene segment and a J gene segment. Rearrangements were classified as productive when the CDR3 lacked stop codons and remained in frame with V and J, and all other rearrangements were classified as non-productive. CDR3 was defined by IMGT convention, running from the second conserved V-encoded cysteine to the conserved J-encoded phenylalanine. The earlier analysis of approximately 500 of the donors excluded sequences that lacked an unambiguous match to a single V gene segment. An earlier analysis of a few hundred of the donors called V segments functional above 56.7% productive rearrangements and segregating when the between-donor standard deviation exceeded 5%. A statistical classification framework was built for diagnosing cytomegalovirus status from the catalog of TCR beta chain sequences. V and J gene assignment, in a later analysis, came from comparing TCR nucleotide sequences with IMGT/GENE-DB human TR gene sequences. Using the TCRdist pipeline, a later analysis assigned CDR3 sequences along with most-parsimonious VDJ recombination scenarios. In a later analysis, every TCR beta chain was defined by the combination of its CDR3 amino acid sequence and its V-gene family, and reads without a unique V-gene family were dropped. As a way to deal with suspected cross-contamination and a sequencing artifact, a later analysis dropped more than 500 nucleotide sequences that were highly shared and had low generation probability. In a later analysis, a clonal expansion index for each public chain was calculated from normalized within-repertoire ranks of inferred template counts. Generation probabilities in a later analysis came from a VDJ recombination model fitted to out-of-frame rearrangements, and those results were checked against IGoR. In a later analysis, TCR-TCR, TCR-HLA and TCR-CMV co-occurrence was scored with hypergeometric tests, and a repertoire-size bias correction was applied to TCR pairs. A later analysis estimated false discovery rates by permuting HLA or CMV assignments 20 times. A later analysis grouped co-occurring TCRs with DBSCAN, adding TCRdist sequence similarity when clustering within HLA-allele-positive subsets. For co-occurrence clustering, repertoires with fewer than 30,000 or more than 120,000 public chains were excluded, along with four to six repertoires with anomalous nucleotide sharing. Here the immuneACCESS table is served through TCRdb, limited to in-frame sequences with V and J called. Missing clones are a known gap in these copies; in checked studies unresolved V genes cover under half, and the rest lacks a known reason. The V and J calls and the clone size are those of that table, but D and trimming were determined from the DNA. Present in this sample are 150,000 to 200,000 clones, 75% to 85% of which were seen just once. Roughly 2.5% of the sample rests with the top ten.

A word on this clone: Its antigen remains undetermined. Base qualities are not recorded, but no much larger clone differs from it by a single base.

This clonotype was sampled from a woman in her 30s in good health and CMV-seropositive. This chain is built from TRBV4-3 and TRBJ1-2; TRBD1 is possibly the D segment (6 matching bases). The specimen sequenced was PBMCs. CDR3 protein: CASSQGISGVYGYTF. The DNA is as follows: TGCGCCAGCAGCCAGGGTATTTCAGGGGTCTATGGCTACACCTTC.